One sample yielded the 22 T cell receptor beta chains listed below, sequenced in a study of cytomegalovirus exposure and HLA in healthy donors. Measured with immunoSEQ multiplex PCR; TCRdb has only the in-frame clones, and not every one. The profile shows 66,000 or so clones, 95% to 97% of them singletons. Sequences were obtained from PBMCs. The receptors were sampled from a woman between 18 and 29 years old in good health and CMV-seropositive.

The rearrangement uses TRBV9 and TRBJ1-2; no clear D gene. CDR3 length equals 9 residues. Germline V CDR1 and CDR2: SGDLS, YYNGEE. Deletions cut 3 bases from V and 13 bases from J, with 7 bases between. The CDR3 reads CASSELGTF. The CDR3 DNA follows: TGTGCCAGCAGCGAGCTTGGCACCTTC.

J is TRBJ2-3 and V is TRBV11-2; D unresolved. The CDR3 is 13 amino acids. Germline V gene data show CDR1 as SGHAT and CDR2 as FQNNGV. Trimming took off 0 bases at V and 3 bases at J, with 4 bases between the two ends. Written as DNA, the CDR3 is TGTGCCAGCAGCTTAGATCGGACAGATACGCAGTATTTT. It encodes CASSLDRTDTQYF.

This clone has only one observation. CDR3 region: CASSPRQTTNPLSGANVLTF. CDR3 nucleotide sequence: TGTGCCAGCTCACCAAGACAGACAACCAACCCCCTCTCTGGGGCCAACGTCCTGACTTTC. This chain links TRBV18 with TRBJ2-6; tentative D call: TRBD1 (5 bases). The V gene's germline CDR1 is KGHSH and CDR2 LQKENI. V dropped 2 bases and J dropped 0 bases, with 20 bases sitting between them. This CDR3 comprises 20 residues.

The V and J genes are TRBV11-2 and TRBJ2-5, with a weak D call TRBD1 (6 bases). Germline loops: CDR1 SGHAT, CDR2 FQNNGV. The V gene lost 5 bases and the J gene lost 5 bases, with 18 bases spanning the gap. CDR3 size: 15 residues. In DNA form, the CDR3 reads TGTGCCAGCAGCCCTGGGGGCTTCCCAGAGGAGACCCAGTACTTC. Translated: CASSPGGFPEETQYF. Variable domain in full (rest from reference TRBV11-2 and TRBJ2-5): EAGVAQSPRYKIIEKRQSVAFWCNPISGHATLYWYQQILGQGPKLLIQFQNNGVVDDSQLPKDRFSAERLKGVDSTLKIQPAKLEDSAVYLCASSPGGFPEETQYFGPGTRLLVL.

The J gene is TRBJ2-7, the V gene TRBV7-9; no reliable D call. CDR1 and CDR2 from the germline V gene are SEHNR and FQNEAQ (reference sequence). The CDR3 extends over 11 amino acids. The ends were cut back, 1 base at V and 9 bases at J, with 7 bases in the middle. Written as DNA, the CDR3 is TGTGCCAGCAGCTTAGAGCTCGGGCAGTACTTC. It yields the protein CASSLELGQYF.

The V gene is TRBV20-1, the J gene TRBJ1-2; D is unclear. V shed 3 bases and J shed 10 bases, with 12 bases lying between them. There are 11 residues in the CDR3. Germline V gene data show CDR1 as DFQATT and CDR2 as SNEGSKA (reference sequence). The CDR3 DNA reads TGCAGTGCTAGTTCCTCGGGATTCTACACCTTC. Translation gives CSASSSGFYTF.

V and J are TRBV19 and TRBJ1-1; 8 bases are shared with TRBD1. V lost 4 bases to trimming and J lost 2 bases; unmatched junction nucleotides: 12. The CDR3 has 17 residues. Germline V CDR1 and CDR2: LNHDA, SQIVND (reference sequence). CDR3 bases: TGTGCCAGTAGTAAGGGCAGGACAGGGAATCTAAACACTGAAGCTTTCTTT. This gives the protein CASSKGRTGNLNTEAFF.

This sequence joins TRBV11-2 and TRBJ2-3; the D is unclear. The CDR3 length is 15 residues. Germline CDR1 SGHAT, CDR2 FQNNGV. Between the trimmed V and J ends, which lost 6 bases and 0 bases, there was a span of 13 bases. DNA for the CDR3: TGTGCCAGCAGATCGTCCGGTGCTAGCACAGATACGCAGTATTTT. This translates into CASRSSGASTDTQYF.

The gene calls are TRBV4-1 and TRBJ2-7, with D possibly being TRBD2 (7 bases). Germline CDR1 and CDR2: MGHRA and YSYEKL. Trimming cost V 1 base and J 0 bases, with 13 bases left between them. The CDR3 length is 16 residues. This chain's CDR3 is CASSQVIGGASYEQYF. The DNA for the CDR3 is TGCGCCAGCAGCCAAGTAATTGGGGGGGCCTCCTACGAGCAGTACTTC.

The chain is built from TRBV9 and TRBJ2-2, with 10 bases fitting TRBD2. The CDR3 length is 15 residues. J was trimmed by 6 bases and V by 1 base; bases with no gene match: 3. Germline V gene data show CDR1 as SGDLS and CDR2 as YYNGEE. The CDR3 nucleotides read TGTGCCAGCAGCGTACCCAGCGGGAGGGCCGGGGAGCTGTTTTTT. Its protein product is CASSVPSGRAGELFF.

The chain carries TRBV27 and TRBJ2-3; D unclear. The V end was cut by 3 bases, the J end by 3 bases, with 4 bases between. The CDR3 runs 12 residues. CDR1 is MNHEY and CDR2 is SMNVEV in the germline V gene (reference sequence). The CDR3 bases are TGTGCCAGCAGTTTGGCTACAGATACGCAGTATTTT. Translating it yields CASSLATDTQYF.

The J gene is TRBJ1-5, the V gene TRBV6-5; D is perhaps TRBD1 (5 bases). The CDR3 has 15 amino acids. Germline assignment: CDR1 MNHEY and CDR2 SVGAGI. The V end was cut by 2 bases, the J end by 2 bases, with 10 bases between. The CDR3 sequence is CASSYGGAGNQPQHF. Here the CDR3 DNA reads TGTGCCAGCAGTTACGGAGGGGCTGGCAATCAGCCCCAGCATTTT.

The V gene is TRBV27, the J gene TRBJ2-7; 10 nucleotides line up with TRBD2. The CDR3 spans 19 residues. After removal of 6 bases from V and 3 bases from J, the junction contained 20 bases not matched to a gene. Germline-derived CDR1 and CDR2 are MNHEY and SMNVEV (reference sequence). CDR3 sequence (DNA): TGTGCCAGCAGGGGCGTCGCTAGCGGGAGCCGACGTCCGGGCTACGAGCAGTACTTC. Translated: CASRGVASGSRRPGYEQYF.

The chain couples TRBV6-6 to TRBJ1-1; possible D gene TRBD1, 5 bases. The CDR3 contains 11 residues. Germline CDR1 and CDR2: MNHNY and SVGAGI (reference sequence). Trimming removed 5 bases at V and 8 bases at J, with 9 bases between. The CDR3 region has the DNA TGTGCCAGCAGTCCCGGGGGGGAAGCTTTCTTT. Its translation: CASSPGGEAFF.

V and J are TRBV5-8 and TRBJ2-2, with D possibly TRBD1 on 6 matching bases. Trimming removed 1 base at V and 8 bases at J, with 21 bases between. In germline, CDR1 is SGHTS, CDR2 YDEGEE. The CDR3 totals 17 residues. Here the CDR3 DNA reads TGTGCCAGCAGCTTGTGGATGCAAAGGGGACATTTAGGGGAGCTGTTTTTT. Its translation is CASSLWMQRGHLGELFF.

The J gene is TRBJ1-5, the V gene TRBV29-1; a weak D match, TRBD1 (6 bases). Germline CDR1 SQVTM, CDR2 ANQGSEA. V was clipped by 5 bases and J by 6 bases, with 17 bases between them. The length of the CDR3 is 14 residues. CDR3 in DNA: TGCAGCGTTCTGGTTACCCAAGGGGGTCAGCCCCAGCATTTT. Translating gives CSVLVTQGGQPQHF.

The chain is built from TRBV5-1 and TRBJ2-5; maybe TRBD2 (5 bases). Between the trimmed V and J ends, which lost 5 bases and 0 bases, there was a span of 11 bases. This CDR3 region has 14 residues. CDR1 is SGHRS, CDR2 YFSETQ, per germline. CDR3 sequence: CASRGSVDQETQYF. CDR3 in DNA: TGCGCCAGCAGAGGTAGCGTGGACCAAGAGACCCAGTACTTC.

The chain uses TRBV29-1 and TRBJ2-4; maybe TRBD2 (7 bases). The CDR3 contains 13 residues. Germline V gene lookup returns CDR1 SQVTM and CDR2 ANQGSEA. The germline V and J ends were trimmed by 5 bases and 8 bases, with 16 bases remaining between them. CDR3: CSVPGGPGDIQYF. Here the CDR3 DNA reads TGCAGCGTTCCGGGGGGCCCCGGGGACATTCAGTACTTC.

CDR3 in amino acids: CASSEGGSYEQYF. The CDR3 DNA is TGTGCCAGCAGTGAAGGCGGGAGCTACGAGCAGTACTTC. The genes are TRBV6-1 and TRBJ2-7, with 7 bases identical to TRBD2. This CDR3 has 13 amino acids. Losses at the gene ends were 1 base for V and 3 bases for J; bases not matched to a gene: 0. Germline V gene sequence: CDR1 MNHNS, CDR2 SASEGT.

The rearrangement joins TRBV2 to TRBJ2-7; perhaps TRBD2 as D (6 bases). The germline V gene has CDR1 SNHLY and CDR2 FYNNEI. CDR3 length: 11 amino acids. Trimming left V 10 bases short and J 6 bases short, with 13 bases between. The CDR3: CANQAGTEQYF. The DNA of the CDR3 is TGTGCCAACCAGGCGGGGACCGAGCAGTACTTC. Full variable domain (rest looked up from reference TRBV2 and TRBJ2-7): EPEVTQTPSHQVTQMGQEVILRCVPISNHLYFYWYRQILGQKVEFLVSFYNNEISEKSEIFDDQFSVERPDGSNFTLKIRSTKLEDSAMYFCANQAGTEQYFGPGTRLTVT.

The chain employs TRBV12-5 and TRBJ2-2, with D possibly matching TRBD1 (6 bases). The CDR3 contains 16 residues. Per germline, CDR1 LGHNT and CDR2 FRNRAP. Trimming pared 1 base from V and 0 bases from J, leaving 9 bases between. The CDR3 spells CASGLGDTSNTGELFF. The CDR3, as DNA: TGTGCTAGTGGTTTGGGGGACACCTCGAACACCGGGGAGCTGTTTTTT.

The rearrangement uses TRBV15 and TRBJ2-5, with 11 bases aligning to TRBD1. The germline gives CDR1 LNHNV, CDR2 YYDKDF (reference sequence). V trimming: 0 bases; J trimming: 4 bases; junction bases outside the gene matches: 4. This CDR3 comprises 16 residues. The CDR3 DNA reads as TGTGCCACCAGCAGAGATCCCGGGACAGGGGGAGAGACCCAGTACTTC. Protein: CATSRDPGTGGETQYF.